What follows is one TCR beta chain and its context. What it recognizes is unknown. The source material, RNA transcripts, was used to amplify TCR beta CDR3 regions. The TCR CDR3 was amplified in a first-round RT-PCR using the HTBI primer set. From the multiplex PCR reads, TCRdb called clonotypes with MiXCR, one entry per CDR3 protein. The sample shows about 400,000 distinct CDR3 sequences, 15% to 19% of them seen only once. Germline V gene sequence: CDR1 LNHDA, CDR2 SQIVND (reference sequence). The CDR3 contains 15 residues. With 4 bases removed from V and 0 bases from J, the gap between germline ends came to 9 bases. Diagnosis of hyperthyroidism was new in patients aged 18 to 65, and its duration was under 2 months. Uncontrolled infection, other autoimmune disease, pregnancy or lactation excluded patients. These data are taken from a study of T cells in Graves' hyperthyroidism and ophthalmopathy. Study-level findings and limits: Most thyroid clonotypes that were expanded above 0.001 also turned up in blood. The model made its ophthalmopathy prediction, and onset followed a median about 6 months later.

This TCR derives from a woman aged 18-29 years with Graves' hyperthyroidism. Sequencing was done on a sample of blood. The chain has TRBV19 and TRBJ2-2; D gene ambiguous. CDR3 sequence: CASSTRWANTGELFF. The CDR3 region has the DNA TGTGCCAGTAGTACGAGGTGGGCGAACACCGGGGAGCTGTTTTTT.